This T cell receptor beta chain stems from a study of shared clonotypes between healthy human individuals. The germline gives CDR1 LGHNT, CDR2 FRNRAP. V was shortened by 0 bases and J by 0 bases, with 5 bases between the two germline ends. This CDR3 spans 14 amino acids. Terminally differentiated effector memory CD45RA+ cells were excluded from the naive CD8 cells, which were CD45RO-negative and positively selected for CCR7. Libraries were prepared by immunoSEQ multiplex PCR; TCRdb keeps only in-frame clonotypes and omits some of them. The sample contains 2 million or so clones, about 95% of which appear only once. This clone has just one count.

This sequence was found in a man in his late teens or twenties in good health. Sequencing was done on a sample of naive CD8+ T cells sorted from blood. V and J are TRBV12-5 and TRBJ1-2, with D unclear. The CDR3 reads CASGLVGSNYGYTF. The CDR3 DNA is TGTGCTAGTGGTTTGGTCGGGTCTAACTATGGCTACACCTTC.